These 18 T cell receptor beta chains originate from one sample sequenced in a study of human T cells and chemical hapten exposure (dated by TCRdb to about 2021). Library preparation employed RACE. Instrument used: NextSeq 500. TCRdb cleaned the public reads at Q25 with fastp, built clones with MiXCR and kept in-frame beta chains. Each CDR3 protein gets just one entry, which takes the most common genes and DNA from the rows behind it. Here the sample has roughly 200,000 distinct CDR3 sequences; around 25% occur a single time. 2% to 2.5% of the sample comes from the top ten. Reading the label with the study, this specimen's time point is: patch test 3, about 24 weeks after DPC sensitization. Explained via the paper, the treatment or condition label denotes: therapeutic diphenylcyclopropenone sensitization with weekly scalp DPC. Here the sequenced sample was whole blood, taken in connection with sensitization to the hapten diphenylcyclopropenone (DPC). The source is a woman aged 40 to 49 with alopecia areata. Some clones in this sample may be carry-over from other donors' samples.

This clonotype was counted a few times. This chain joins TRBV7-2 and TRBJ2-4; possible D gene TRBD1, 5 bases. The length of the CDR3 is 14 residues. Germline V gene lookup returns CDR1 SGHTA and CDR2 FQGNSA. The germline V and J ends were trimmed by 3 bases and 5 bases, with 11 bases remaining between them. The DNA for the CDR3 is TGTGCCAGCAGCTTGAGGACAAAGGAAAACATTCAGTACTTC. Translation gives CASSLRTKENIQYF.

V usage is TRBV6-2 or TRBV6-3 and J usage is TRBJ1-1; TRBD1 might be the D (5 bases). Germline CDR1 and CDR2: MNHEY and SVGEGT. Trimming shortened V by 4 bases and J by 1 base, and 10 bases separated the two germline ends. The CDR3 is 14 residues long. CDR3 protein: CASSSQGSNTEAFF. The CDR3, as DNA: TGTGCCAGCAGTTCCCAGGGATCGAACACTGAAGCTTTCTTT.

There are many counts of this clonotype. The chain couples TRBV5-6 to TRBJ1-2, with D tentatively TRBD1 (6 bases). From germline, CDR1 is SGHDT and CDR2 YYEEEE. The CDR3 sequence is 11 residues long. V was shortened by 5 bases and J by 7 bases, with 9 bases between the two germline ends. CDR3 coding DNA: TGTGCCAGCAGTTACAGGGCTGGCTACACCTTC. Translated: CASSYRAGYTF.

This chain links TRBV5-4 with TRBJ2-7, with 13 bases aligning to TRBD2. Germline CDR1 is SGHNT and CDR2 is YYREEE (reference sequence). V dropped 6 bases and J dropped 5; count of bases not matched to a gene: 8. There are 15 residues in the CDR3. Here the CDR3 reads CASKATSGRRNEQYF. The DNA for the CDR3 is TGTGCCAGCAAGGCGACTAGCGGGAGGCGGAACGAGCAGTACTTC.

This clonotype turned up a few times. Here the CDR3 reads CAISESPLTSGRAGNEQFF. In DNA form, the CDR3 reads TGTGCCATCAGTGAGTCCCCTCTAACTAGCGGGAGGGCCGGTAATGAGCAGTTCTTC. The rearrangement links TRBV10-3 to TRBJ2-1; 13 bases are a match to TRBD2. V was clipped by 0 bases and J by 7 bases; unmatched bases: 12. The CDR3 totals 19 residues. The V gene's germline CDR1 is ENHRY and CDR2 SYGVKD.

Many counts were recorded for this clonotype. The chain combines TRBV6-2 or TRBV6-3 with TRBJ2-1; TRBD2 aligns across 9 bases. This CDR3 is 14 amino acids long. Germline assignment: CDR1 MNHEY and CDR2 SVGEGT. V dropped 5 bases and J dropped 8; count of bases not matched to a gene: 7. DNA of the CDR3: TGTGCCAGCAGTCCCCCTAGCGGGATCTATGAGCAGTTCTTC. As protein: CASSPPSGIYEQFF.

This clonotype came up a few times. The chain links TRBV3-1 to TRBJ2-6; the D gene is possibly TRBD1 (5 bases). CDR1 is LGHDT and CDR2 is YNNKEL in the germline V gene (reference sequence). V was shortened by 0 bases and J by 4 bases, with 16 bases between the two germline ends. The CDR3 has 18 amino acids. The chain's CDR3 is CASSQEGARLTGANVLTF. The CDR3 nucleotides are TGTGCCAGCAGCCAAGAAGGGGCCAGGTTAACCGGGGCCAACGTCCTGACTTTC.

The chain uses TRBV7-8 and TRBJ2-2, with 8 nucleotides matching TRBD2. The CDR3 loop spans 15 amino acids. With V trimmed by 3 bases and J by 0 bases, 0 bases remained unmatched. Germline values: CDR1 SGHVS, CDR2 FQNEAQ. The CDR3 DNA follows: TGTGCCAGCAGCTTCGGGAGGGCGAACACCGGGGAGCTGTTTTTT. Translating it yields CASSFGRANTGELFF.

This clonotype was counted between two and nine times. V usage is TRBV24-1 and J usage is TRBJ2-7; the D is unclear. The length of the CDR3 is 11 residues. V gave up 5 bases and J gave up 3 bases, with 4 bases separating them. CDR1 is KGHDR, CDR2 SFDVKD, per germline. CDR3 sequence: CATSANYEQYF. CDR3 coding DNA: TGTGCCACCAGTGCAAACTACGAGCAGTACTTC.

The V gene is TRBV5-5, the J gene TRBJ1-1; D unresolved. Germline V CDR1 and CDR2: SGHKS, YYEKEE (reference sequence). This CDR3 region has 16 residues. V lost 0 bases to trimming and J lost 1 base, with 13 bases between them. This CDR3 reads CASSLAWVSANTEAFF. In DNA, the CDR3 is TGTGCCAGCAGCTTGGCCTGGGTCTCTGCGAACACTGAAGCTTTCTTT.

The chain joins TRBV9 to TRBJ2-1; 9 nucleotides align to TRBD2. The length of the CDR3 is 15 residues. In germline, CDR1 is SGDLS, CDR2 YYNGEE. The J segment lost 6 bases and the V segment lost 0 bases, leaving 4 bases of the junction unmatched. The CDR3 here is CASSVVGLAPNEQFF. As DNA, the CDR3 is TGTGCCAGCAGCGTAGTGGGACTAGCACCCAATGAGCAGTTCTTC.

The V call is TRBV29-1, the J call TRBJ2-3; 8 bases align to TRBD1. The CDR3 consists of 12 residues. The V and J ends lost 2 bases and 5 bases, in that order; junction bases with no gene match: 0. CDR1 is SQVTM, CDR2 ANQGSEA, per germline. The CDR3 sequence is CSVETGGDTQYF. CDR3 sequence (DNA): TGCAGCGTTGAAACAGGGGGAGATACGCAGTATTTT.

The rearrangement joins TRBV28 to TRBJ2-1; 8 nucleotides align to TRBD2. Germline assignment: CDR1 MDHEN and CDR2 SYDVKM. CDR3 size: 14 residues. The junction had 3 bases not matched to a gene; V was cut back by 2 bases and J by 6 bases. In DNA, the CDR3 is TGTGCCAGCAGTTTAAGGACTAGCCCCAATGAGCAGTTCTTC. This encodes CASSLRTSPNEQFF.

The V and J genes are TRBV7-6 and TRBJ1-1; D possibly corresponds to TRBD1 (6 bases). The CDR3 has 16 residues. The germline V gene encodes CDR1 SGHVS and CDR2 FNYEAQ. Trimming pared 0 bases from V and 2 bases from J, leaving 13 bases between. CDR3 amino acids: CASSLAGGGINTEAFF. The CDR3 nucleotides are TGTGCCAGCAGCTTAGCGGGGGGGGGCATCAACACTGAAGCTTTCTTT.

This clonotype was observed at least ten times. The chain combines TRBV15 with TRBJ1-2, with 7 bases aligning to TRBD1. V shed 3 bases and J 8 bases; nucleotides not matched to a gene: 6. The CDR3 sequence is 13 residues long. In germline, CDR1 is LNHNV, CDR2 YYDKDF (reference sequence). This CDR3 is CATSSRGGYGYTF. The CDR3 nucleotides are TGTGCCACCAGCAGTAGAGGGGGCTACGGCTACACCTTC.

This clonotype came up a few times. DNA of the CDR3: TGCGCCAGCAGCTTGGGGGCGGGGAACGATGAGCAGTTCTTC. This sequence encodes CASSLGAGNDEQFF. The V call is TRBV5-1, the J call TRBJ2-1; the D gene is possibly TRBD2 (6 bases). Per germline, CDR1 SGHRS and CDR2 YFSETQ. The CDR3 has 14 amino acids. V lost 0 bases, J lost 8 bases, and 12 bases lay in between.

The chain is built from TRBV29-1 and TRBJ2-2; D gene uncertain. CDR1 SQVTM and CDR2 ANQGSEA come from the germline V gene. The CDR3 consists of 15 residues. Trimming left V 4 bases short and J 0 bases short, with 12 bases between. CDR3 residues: CSVVYLLPNTGELFF. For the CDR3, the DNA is TGCAGCGTTGTTTATCTCCTGCCGAACACCGGGGAGCTGTTTTTT.

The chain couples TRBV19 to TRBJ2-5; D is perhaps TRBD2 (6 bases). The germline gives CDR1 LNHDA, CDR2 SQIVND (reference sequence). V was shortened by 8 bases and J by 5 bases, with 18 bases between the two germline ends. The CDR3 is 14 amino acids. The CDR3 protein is CASSGGTRSETQYF. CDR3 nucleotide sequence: TGTGCCAGTTCAGGCGGGACTCGGAGCGAGACCCAGTACTTC.